A selection of T cell receptor beta chains follows, all from one sample in a study of control samples from healthy donors and cancer patients. The table came from immunoSEQ multiplex PCR; TCRdb's copy has only in-frame clones and leaves some out. The table lists about 160,000 clones, less than 95% of them singletons. Sequences were obtained from PBMCs. These receptors were taken from a man aged 55 to 70 with colorectal cancer. Both conserved end residues are part of each CDR3. A D gene is named only where the DNA matches it firmly. A row's size may be missing; if present it is once, few, many or a size class.

clone_size	v_call	j_call	d_call	cdr3_nt	cdr3_aa
-	TRBV12-3/TRBV12-4	TRBJ2-1	-	TGTGCCAGCACCCGTTCGAGGGGGTGTGAGCAGTTCTTC	CASTRSRGCEQFF
once	TRBV24-1	TRBJ1-6	-	TGTGCCGCGTCGACGATTTCTTCACCCCTCCACTTT	CAASTISSPLHF
once	TRBV6-5	TRBJ2-1	-	TGTGCCAGCAGTTACGGTCGCAGAAACAATGAGCAGTTCTTC	CASSYGRRNNEQFF
-	TRBV10-3	TRBJ1-2	-	TGTGCCATCAGTGGTGGACGGCAGGGGAATGGCTACACCTTC	CAISGGRQGNGYTF
-	TRBV19	TRBJ1-2	-	TGTGCCAGTAGTTCAGACCCCGGCTACACCTTC	CASSSDPGYTF
-	TRBV2	TRBJ2-1	-	TGTGCCAGCAGTCTCAACGTAGCGACCTACAATGAGCAGTTCTTC	CASSLNVATYNEQFF
-	TRBV27	TRBJ1-5	-	TGTGCCAGCAGTCCATCCCTTGGGGAATCGAGCAATCAGCCCCAGCATTTT	CASSPSLGESSNQPQHF
once	TRBV27	TRBJ1-2	-	TGTGCCAGCATCGGGGGGGATGGCTACACCTTC	CASIGGDGYTF
once	TRBV19	TRBJ1-6	-	TGTGCCAGTAGGGACCGGGTCCTTAATTCACCCCTCCACTTT	CASRDRVLNSPLHF
-	TRBV7-2	TRBJ1-4	-	TGTGCCAGCAGCTTGGCGGGAGGTAATGAAAAACTGTTTTTT	CASSLAGGNEKLFF
-	TRBV10-3	TRBJ1-5	TRBD1	TGTGCCATCAGTGCCGGACAGGGGGGCAGCAATCAGCCCCAGCATTTT	CAISAGQGGSNQPQHF
-	TRBV9	TRBJ1-5	-	TGTGCCAGCAGCGTAACCCCACGTCCCAATCAGCCCCAGCATTTT	CASSVTPRPNQPQHF
-	TRBV28	TRBJ1-2	-	TGTGCCAGCAGGGCGCCGGGAGCCCAGGAAGGCTACACCTTC	CASRAPGAQEGYTF
-	TRBV30	TRBJ1-5	TRBD1	TGTGCCTGGAGTTCCCCCCGGACAGGGGGACTAGCAAGTCAGCCCCAGCATTTT	CAWSSPRTGGLASQPQHF
-	TRBV29-1	TRBJ1-1	-	TGCAGCGGGGCCAGTATGGAGAACACTGAAGCTTTCTTT	CSGASMENTEAFF
once	TRBV29-1	TRBJ1-1	TRBD1	TGCAGCGCAAAACAGGGGGGTGAAGCTTTCTTT	CSAKQGGEAFF
-	TRBV5-1	TRBJ2-1	TRBD2	TGCGCCAGCAGCCCAGCGGGGGGGTCCTACAATGAGCAGTTCTTC	CASSPAGGSYNEQFF
-	TRBV5-1	TRBJ2-7	TRBD2	TGCGCCAGCACCTGGACTAGCGGTGGGCTCTACGAGCAGTACTTC	CASTWTSGGLYEQYF
once	TRBV2	TRBJ1-1	TRBD1	TGTGCCAGCAGTGAACAGGGGGGCCTCCTGGGCACTGAAGCTTTCTTT	CASSEQGGLLGTEAFF
-	TRBV5-8	TRBJ2-4	-	TGTGCCAGCAGCACCGGCCGGAGGGGCCCGGCGGACATTCAGTACTTC	CASSTGRRGPADIQYF
-	TRBV3-1/TRBV3-2	TRBJ2-3	-	TGTGCCAGCAGCCCAACTAGCACAGATACGCAGTATTTT	CASSPTSTDTQYF
-	TRBV2	TRBJ1-1	-	TGTGCCAGCAGTGAATCGGGGCGGAGAACTGAAGCTTTCTTT	CASSESGRRTEAFF
-	TRBV4-3	TRBJ2-5	TRBD2	TGCGCCAGCAGCCAAGAATTGGGGGGGGGTCGAGAGACCCAGTACTTC	CASSQELGGGRETQYF
-	TRBV6-2/TRBV6-3	TRBJ1-1	-	TGTGCCAGCAGTGACCCGCCCTCAAACACTGAAGCTTTCTTT	CASSDPPSNTEAFF
-	TRBV7-9	TRBJ1-2	-	TGTGCCAGCACCCCCGGACCAACCTATAACTATGGCTACACCTTC	CASTPGPTYNYGYTF
-	TRBV30	TRBJ1-1	-	TGTGCCTGGAGGATAAATGGATGGTCTGAAGCTTTCTTT	CAWRINGWSEAFF
-	TRBV7-2	TRBJ2-2	-	TGTGCCAGCAGCGCAACCCTAACGGGTCCCGGGGAGCTGTTTTTT	CASSATLTGPGELFF
-	TRBV27	TRBJ2-5	-	TGTGCCAGCAGTTTAGAGCTGGCCGGAGAGACCCAGTACTTC	CASSLELAGETQYF
-	TRBV5-1	TRBJ1-5	-	TGCGCCAGCAGCTTGGGAGGTACTTGGCAGCCCCAGCATTTT	CASSLGGTWQPQHF